This entry concerns a single T cell receptor (beta chain). The data originate from a study of blood T cell repertoires in COVID-19. Study context: Nucleic acid was either cDNA or gDNA, and it came from T cells, B-cell-depleted T cells, or PBMCs.

In the study's own analysis: Nucleated cell number was recorded as an estimate derived from reference gene primer amplification. This table comes from immunoSEQ multiplex PCR, and its TCRdb copy is limited to in-frame clones, with some not included. V and J calls and clone size follow that table, whereas D and trimming were derived from the DNA. The table records roughly 90,000 clones, around 86% of them present only once. Sequencing used peripheral blood. The source of this sequence is a woman of 80 years or more with active or convalescent COVID-19.

CDR3 loop: CASRASAGGEGTQYF. CDR3 bases: TGTGCCAGCAGGGCCAGCGCCGGTGGGGAGGGCACGCAGTATTTT. The chain uses TRBV6-5 and TRBJ2-3; TRBD2 aligns across 7 bases. Germline V lookup: CDR1 MNHEY, CDR2 SVGAGI. This CDR3 has 15 amino acids. The ends lost 6 bases at V and 9 bases at J; junction bases unmatched: 15.